This record covers a single T cell receptor (beta chain). Antigen: not known. Sequencing of TCR beta was undertaken in CD8+ and CD4+ T cells derived from blood. The sample is drawn from a study of CD8 T cells in Susac syndrome. Study conclusions and caveats: As the study acknowledged, the number of individuals who were part of its TCR sequencing and HLA analysis was relatively small.

An amount of RNA that ranged from roughly 0.5 to 1 ug was reverse transcribed with random hexamers. Amplification of TCR beta CDR3 spanned 54 Vbeta and 13 Jbeta via immunoSEQ multiplex PCR. TCRdb called the immunoSEQ multiplex PCR reads again in MiXCR, with one record for every CDR3 protein. Counted here are about 290,000 distinct CDR3 sequences, over 75% occurring once; the ten biggest clones make up approximately 0.2%. The CDR3 runs 12 residues. Trimming took off 6 bases at V and 6 bases at J, with 11 bases between the two ends. The V gene's germline CDR1 is MNHEY and CDR2 SVGEGT. This chain connects TRBV6-2 or TRBV6-3 to TRBJ1-1; weak D call: TRBD1 (5 bases). The sample was CD8+ T cells from PBMCs. The origin of this receptor is a human donor with multiple sclerosis. The chain's CDR3 is CASREDTAEAFF. CDR3 coding DNA: TGTGCCAGCAGAGAGGACACGGCTGAAGCTTTCTTT.